Shown below are 27 T cell receptor beta chains from a single sample sequenced in a study of shared clonotypes between healthy human individuals. The method was immunoSEQ multiplex PCR; TCRdb's version includes in-frame clones alone and lacks a portion of them. The sample lists fewer than 850,000 clones; 72% were seen once. The sequencing input was memory CD4+ T cells sorted from blood. Subset defined: CD45RA-negative fraction. These receptors came from a woman in her thirties in good health.

Regarding this clone: One end of the junction is discordant with germline, which a read error may explain. V and J are TRBV5-6 and TRBJ2-7, with 7 bases fitting TRBD1. The germline V gene encodes CDR1 SGHDT and CDR2 YYEEEE. This CDR3 region has 12 residues. CDR3 sequence reads: CASSLAAGGVHF. The CDR3 region has the DNA TGTGCCAGCAGCTTGGCGGCAGGGGGAGTTCACTTC.

As regards this clone: Given a far larger clone just one base away, this is likely a sequencing read error. This same CDR3 is encoded by further DNA sequences in the sample. The rearrangement joins TRBV6-1 to TRBJ2-7, with D unclear. CDR3 length equals 11 residues. The V and J ends lost 5 bases and 0 bases respectively, with 2 bases between them. Germline V gene lookup returns CDR1 MNHNS and CDR2 SASEGT. CDR3 region: CASSPSYEQYF. In DNA, the CDR3 is TGTGCCAGCAGTCCCTCCTACGAGCAGTACTTC.

Remarks on this clone: Other DNA sequences from this sample encode an identical CDR3 as well. This chain connects TRBV28 to TRBJ1-5, with D possibly matching TRBD1 (5 bases). Germline loops: CDR1 MDHEN, CDR2 SYDVKM. The ends were cut back, 5 bases at V and 2 bases at J, with 7 bases in the middle. The CDR3 loop spans 13 amino acids. The CDR3 sequence: CASSGGGNQPQHF. The CDR3 nucleotides read TGTGCCAGCAGTGGAGGGGGCAATCAGCCCCAGCATTTT.

The V gene is TRBV7-9, the J gene TRBJ2-3, with TRBD1 matching over 9 bases. The CDR3 has 14 amino acids. The J segment lost 4 bases and the V segment lost 7 bases, leaving 6 bases of the junction unmatched. CDR1 and CDR2 from the germline V gene are SEHNR and FQNEAQ (reference sequence). The CDR3 reads CASKGTGRADTQYF. The CDR3 DNA sequence: TGTGCCAGCAAGGGGACAGGGAGGGCAGATACGCAGTATTTT.

This rearrangement joins TRBV2 to TRBJ2-5, with D maybe TRBD1 (6 bases). Trimming left V 10 bases short and J 2 bases short, with 17 bases between. CDR1 is SNHLY, CDR2 FYNNEI, per germline. The CDR3 covers 14 residues. For the CDR3, the DNA is TGTGCCACCTTACAACAGGGCCTGCAAGAGACCCAGTACTTC. Encoded protein: CATLQQGLQETQYF.

A word on this clone: At the DNA level, this CDR3 is encoded by other sequences in the same sample as well. This sequence joins TRBV5-1 and TRBJ2-1; D is undetermined. CDR1 is SGHRS, CDR2 YFSETQ, per germline. Trimming removed 0 bases at V and 4 bases at J, with 11 bases between. CDR3 size: 15 residues. Written as DNA, the CDR3 is TGCGCCAGCAGCTTGGATACGGCAGGATACAATGAGCAGTTCTTC. Protein sequence: CASSLDTAGYNEQFF.

The chain joins TRBV15 to TRBJ2-5; 9 bases line up with TRBD1. Per germline, CDR1 LNHNV and CDR2 YYDKDF (reference sequence). V lost 1 base to trimming and J lost 4 bases; unmatched junction nucleotides: 10. The CDR3 contains 17 residues. The CDR3 reads CATSRGTRDRAGETQYF. CDR3 nucleotide sequence: TGTGCCACCAGCAGAGGAACCCGGGACAGGGCTGGAGAGACCCAGTACTTC.

The chain recombines TRBV2 with TRBJ1-1, with TRBD1 matching over 7 bases. V shed 4 bases and J 1 base; nucleotides not matched to a gene: 12. Germline V gives CDR1 SNHLY, CDR2 FYNNEI. This CDR3 has 17 residues. CDR3 amino acids: CASSGRQGSGKNTEAFF. The CDR3 coding sequence is TGTGCCAGCAGTGGTCGACAGGGATCGGGGAAGAACACTGAAGCTTTCTTT.

The chain joins TRBV7-3 to TRBJ2-7; 10 nucleotides match TRBD1. The CDR3 extends over 15 amino acids. Germline V gives CDR1 SGHTA, CDR2 FQGTGA. Trimming removed 3 bases from V and 4 bases from J; junction bases left unmatched: 6. This CDR3 reads CASSFGGTGVYEQYF. Written as DNA, the CDR3 is TGTGCCAGCAGCTTCGGCGGGACAGGGGTTTACGAGCAGTACTTC. Based on the CDR3 plus reference TRBV7-3 and TRBJ2-7, the full variable domain is GAGVSQTPSNKVTEKGKYVELRCDPISGHTALYWYRQSLGQGPEFLIYFQGTGAADDSGLPNDRFFAVRPEGSVSTLKIQRTERGDSAVYLCASSFGGTGVYEQYFGPGTRLTVT.

The gene calls are TRBV25-1 and TRBJ2-7; D is perhaps TRBD1 (6 bases). This CDR3 is built from 14 residues. Germline V gene lookup returns CDR1 MGHDK and CDR2 SYGVNS. Trimming pared 4 bases from V and 1 base from J, leaving 11 bases between. The CDR3 is CASSVVGQSYEQYF. The CDR3 DNA follows: TGTGCCAGCAGTGTAGTAGGACAGTCCTACGAGCAGTACTTC.

The chain joins TRBV19 to TRBJ2-3; 13 nucleotides align to TRBD2. V was clipped by 4 bases and J by 5 bases; unmatched bases: 3. The V gene's germline CDR1 is LNHDA and CDR2 SQIVND (reference sequence). CDR3 length: 15 amino acids. The CDR3 here is CASSTLAGGKDTQYF. CDR3 nucleotide sequence: TGTGCCAGTAGTACACTAGCGGGAGGGAAAGATACGCAGTATTTT.

The gene calls are TRBV7-8 and TRBJ1-2; weak D call: TRBD1 (6 bases). The CDR3 extends over 15 amino acids. Trimming stripped 1 base from V and 3 bases from J, with 12 bases between. In germline, CDR1 is SGHVS, CDR2 FQNEAQ. The CDR3: CASSLVGKGDYGYTF. The CDR3 coding sequence is TGTGCCAGCAGCTTAGTGGGAAAGGGGGACTATGGCTACACCTTC.

V gene TRBV11-2 combines with J gene TRBJ2-3; 9 bases line up with TRBD1. Germline V lookup: CDR1 SGHAT, CDR2 FQNNGV. Trimming removed 5 bases from V and 0 bases from J; junction bases left unmatched: 12. This CDR3 comprises 18 residues. The CDR3 region is CASSRLTTGGSSTDTQYF. CDR3 nucleotides: TGTGCCAGCAGCCGCCTTACCACAGGGGGCTCTAGCACAGATACGCAGTATTTT.

The V gene is TRBV5-1, the J gene TRBJ2-7; 7 nucleotides align to TRBD2. CDR1 SGHRS and CDR2 YFSETQ come from the germline V gene. The CDR3 extends over 15 amino acids. V lost 5 bases to trimming and J lost 6 bases; unmatched junction nucleotides: 14. The CDR3 is CASSNSGLKRAEQYF. Here the CDR3 DNA reads TGCGCCAGCAGTAACTCGGGACTAAAGCGCGCCGAGCAGTACTTC.

The chain links TRBV18 to TRBJ2-7; 9 bases match TRBD1. The germline V gene encodes CDR1 KGHSH and CDR2 LQKENI. The trim removed 5 bases at V and 3 bases at J, leaving 5 bases unmatched. There are 14 residues in the CDR3. Here the CDR3 reads CASSTGTGFYEQYF. Written as DNA, the CDR3 is TGTGCCAGCTCAACCGGGACAGGGTTCTACGAGCAGTACTTC.

The chain couples TRBV28 to TRBJ2-7; a possible D gene is TRBD2 (6 bases). The V end lost 3 bases, the J end lost 4 bases, and 10 bases lay between the germline ends. Germline loops: CDR1 MDHEN, CDR2 SYDVKM. The CDR3 consists of 13 residues. The CDR3 DNA is TGTGCCAGCAGTTTTCCCGGGAGTTACGAGCAGTACTTC. Its translation is CASSFPGSYEQYF.

The gene calls are TRBV28 and TRBJ2-1, with D perhaps TRBD2 (6 bases). V was trimmed by 7 bases and J by 0 bases, leaving 19 bases between them. CDR1 MDHEN and CDR2 SYDVKM come from the germline V gene. The CDR3 spans 17 residues. CDR3 protein: CASTRRSYGSSYNEQFF. In DNA form, the CDR3 reads TGTGCCAGCACCCGACGCTCCTACGGGAGCTCCTACAATGAGCAGTTCTTC.

The rearrangement links TRBV9 to TRBJ1-2; the D is unclear. Germline CDR1 SGDLS, CDR2 YYNGEE. The V and J ends lost 2 bases and 2 bases respectively, with 13 bases between them. The CDR3 contains 15 residues. CDR3 sequence (DNA): TGTGCCAGCAGCGTCGGCAGGAGACTAAACTATGGCTACACCTTC. Its protein is CASSVGRRLNYGYTF.

On this clone: This same CDR3 is encoded by further DNA sequences in the sample. V gene TRBV7-2 combines with J gene TRBJ2-5, with D maybe TRBD2 (6 bases). Germline CDR1 and CDR2: SGHTA and FQGNSA. The CDR3 spans 13 residues. V was clipped by 5 bases and J by 2 bases, with 9 bases between them. The CDR3, as DNA: TGTGCCAGCAGCCCAGGACTACAAGAGACCCAGTACTTC. Encoded protein: CASSPGLQETQYF.

The chain is built from TRBV7-8 and TRBJ2-7; D is undetermined. Germline values: CDR1 SGHVS, CDR2 FQNEAQ. This CDR3 is 16 amino acids long. V lost 1 base to trimming and J lost 3 bases, with 16 bases between them. The CDR3 coding sequence is TGTGCCAGCAGCTTAGGTCGACCAACTGAAGGCTACGAGCAGTACTTC. Its protein is CASSLGRPTEGYEQYF.

The chain combines TRBV4-1 with TRBJ2-7; a weak D match, TRBD1 (6 bases). V was cut by 0 bases and J by 7 bases, with 22 bases left in between. The CDR3 covers 17 residues. Germline assignment: CDR1 MGHRA and CDR2 YSYEKL. CDR3 residues: CASSQDPSRDTFGEQYF. DNA for the CDR3: TGCGCCAGCAGCCAAGACCCTTCCCGGGACACTTTTGGGGAGCAGTACTTC.

The V and J genes are TRBV4-1 and TRBJ2-1; 7 nucleotides agree with TRBD2. Germline V gene lookup returns CDR1 MGHRA and CDR2 YSYEKL. The CDR3 loop spans 18 amino acids. Trimming removed 1 base from V and 8 bases from J; junction bases left unmatched: 17. CDR3 coding DNA: TGCGCCAGCAGCCAAGGAAAACGGGCTAGCGGAGGGAGGGATGAGCAGTTCTTC. Its translation: CASSQGKRASGGRDEQFF.

The rearrangement joins TRBV2 to TRBJ2-5; 13 bases agree with TRBD2. The CDR3 spans 15 residues. V trimming: 4 bases; J trimming: 5 bases; junction bases outside the gene matches: 4. In germline, CDR1 is SNHLY, CDR2 FYNNEI. The CDR3 loop reads CASSAGTSGIETQYF. As DNA, the CDR3 is TGTGCCAGCAGTGCCGGGACTAGCGGGATTGAGACCCAGTACTTC. The variable domain in full, completed from reference TRBV2 and TRBJ2-5, reads EPEVTQTPSHQVTQMGQEVILRCVPISNHLYFYWYRQILGQKVEFLVSFYNNEISEKSEIFDDQFSVERPDGSNFTLKIRSTKLEDSAMYFCASSAGTSGIETQYFGPGTRLLVL.

The chain carries TRBV19 and TRBJ2-1, with D possibly TRBD2 on 6 matching bases. The length of the CDR3 is 14 residues. CDR1 is LNHDA, CDR2 SQIVND, per germline (reference sequence). The V gene lost 8 bases and the J gene lost 1 base, with 12 bases spanning the gap. The CDR3 sequence: CASGGGESYNEQFF. CDR3 DNA sequence: TGTGCCAGTGGGGGAGGTGAGTCCTACAATGAGCAGTTCTTC.

On this clone itself: This sample also contains other DNA sequences that code for the same CDR3. The J gene is TRBJ2-7, the V gene TRBV30, with 7 nucleotides matching TRBD2. Losses at the gene ends were 0 bases for V and 0 bases for J; bases not matched to a gene: 2. Germline-derived CDR1 and CDR2 are GTSNPN and SVGIG (reference sequence). The CDR3 consists of 14 residues. This CDR3 is CAWSVGGSSYEQYF. CDR3 bases: TGTGCCTGGAGTGTAGGCGGGAGCTCCTACGAGCAGTACTTC.

V is TRBV4-1 and J is TRBJ2-1; 11 bases line up with TRBD2. This CDR3 is built from 15 residues. J lost 5 bases, V lost 6 bases, and 6 bases had no gene match. Germline V lookup: CDR1 MGHRA, CDR2 YSYEKL. This chain's CDR3 is CASSPGLAGHNEQFF. CDR3 in DNA: TGCGCCAGCAGTCCCGGACTAGCGGGTCACAATGAGCAGTTCTTC.

This chain joins TRBV5-4 and TRBJ2-5; D is undetermined. Germline V lookup: CDR1 SGHNT, CDR2 YYREEE (reference sequence). The CDR3 is 14 amino acids. V lost 0 bases and J 5 bases, leaving 11 bases between the germline ends. CDR3 loop: CASSLEFLTETQYF. In DNA form, the CDR3 reads TGTGCCAGCAGCTTGGAATTTTTAACGGAGACCCAGTACTTC.